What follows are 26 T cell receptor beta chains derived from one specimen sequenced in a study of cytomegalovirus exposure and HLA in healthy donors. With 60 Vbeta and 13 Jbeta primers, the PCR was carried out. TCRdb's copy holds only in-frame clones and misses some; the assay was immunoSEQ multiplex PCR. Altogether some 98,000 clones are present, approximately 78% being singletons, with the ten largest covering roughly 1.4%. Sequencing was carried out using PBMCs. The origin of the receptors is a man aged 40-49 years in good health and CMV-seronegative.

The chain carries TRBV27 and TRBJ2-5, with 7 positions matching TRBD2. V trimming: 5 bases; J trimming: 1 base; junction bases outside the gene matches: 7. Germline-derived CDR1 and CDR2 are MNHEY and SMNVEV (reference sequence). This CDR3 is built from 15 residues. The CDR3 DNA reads TGTGCCAGCAGTGGGGGGGGACTATTCCAAGAGACCCAGTACTTC. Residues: CASSGGGLFQETQYF.

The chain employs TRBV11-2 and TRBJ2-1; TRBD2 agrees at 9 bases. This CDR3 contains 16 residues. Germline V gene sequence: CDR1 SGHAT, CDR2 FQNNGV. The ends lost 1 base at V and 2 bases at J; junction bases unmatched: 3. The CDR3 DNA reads TGTGCCAGCAGCTTAGGTAGCGGGGGCCCCTACAATGAGCAGTTCTTC. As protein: CASSLGSGGPYNEQFF.

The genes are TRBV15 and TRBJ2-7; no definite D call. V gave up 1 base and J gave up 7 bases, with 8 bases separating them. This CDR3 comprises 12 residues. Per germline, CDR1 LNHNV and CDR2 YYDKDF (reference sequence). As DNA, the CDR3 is TGTGCCACCAGCAGAGGTGCAGGAGAGCAGTACTTC. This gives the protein CATSRGAGEQYF.

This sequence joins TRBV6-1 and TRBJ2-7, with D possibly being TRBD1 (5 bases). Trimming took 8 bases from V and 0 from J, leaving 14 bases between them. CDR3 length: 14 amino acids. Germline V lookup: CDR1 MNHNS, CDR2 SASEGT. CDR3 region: CASDLRENSYEQYF. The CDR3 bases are TGTGCCAGCGACCTCAGGGAAAACTCCTACGAGCAGTACTTC.

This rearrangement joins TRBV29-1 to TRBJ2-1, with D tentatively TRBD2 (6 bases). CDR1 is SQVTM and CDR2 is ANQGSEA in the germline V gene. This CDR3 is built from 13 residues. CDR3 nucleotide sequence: TGCATGAGTGTGGTGGGGGGCTACAATGAGCAGTTCTTC. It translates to CMSVVGGYNEQFF.

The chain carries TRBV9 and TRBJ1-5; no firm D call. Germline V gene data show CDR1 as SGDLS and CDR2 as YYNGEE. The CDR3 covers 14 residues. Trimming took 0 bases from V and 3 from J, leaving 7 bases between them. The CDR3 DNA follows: TGTGCCAGCAGCGTAGACGGGATCAATCAGCCCCAGCATTTT. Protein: CASSVDGINQPQHF.

CDR3 in DNA: TGTGCCAGCAGCGCGGGACAGCCCTACGAGCAGTACTTC. Translating gives CASSAGQPYEQYF. The chain employs TRBV7-9 and TRBJ2-7; the D gene is possibly TRBD1 (7 bases). The germline V and J ends were trimmed by 5 bases and 2 bases, with 10 bases remaining between them. The germline V gene encodes CDR1 SEHNR and CDR2 FQNEAQ (reference sequence). The CDR3 runs to 13 residues. Variable domain in full (rest from reference TRBV7-9 and TRBJ2-7): DTGVSQNPRHKITKRGQNVTFRCDPISEHNRLYWYRQTLGQGPEFLTYFQNEAQLEKSRLLSDRFSAERPKGSFSTLEIQRTEQGDSAMYLCASSAGQPYEQYFGPGTRLTVT.

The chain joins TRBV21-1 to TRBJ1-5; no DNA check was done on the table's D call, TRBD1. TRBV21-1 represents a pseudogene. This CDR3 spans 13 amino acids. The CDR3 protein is CASSGQGYQPQHF. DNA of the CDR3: TGTGCCAGCAGCGGACAGGGTTATCAGCCCCAGCATTTT.

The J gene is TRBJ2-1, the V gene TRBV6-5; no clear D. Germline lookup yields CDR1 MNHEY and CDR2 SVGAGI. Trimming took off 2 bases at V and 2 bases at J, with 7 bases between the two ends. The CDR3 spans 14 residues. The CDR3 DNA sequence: TGTGCCAGCAGTTACCGTGAGCCCTACAATGAGCAGTTCTTC. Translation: CASSYREPYNEQFF.

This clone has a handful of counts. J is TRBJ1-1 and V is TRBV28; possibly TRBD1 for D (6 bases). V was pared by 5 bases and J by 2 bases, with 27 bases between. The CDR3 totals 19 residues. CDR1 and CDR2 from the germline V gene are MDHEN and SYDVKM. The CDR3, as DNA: TGTGCCAGCAGTAACAATAGATTCTTTAGACAGGAAAAAAACACTGAAGCTTTCTTT. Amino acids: CASSNNRFFRQEKNTEAFF.

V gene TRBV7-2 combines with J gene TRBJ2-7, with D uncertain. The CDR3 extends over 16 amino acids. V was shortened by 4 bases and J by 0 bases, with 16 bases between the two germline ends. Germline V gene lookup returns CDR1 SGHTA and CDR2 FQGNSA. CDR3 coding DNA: TGTGCCAGCAGCTCCACGTCCTTTTTTAGCTCCTACGAGCAGTACTTC. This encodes CASSSTSFFSSYEQYF.

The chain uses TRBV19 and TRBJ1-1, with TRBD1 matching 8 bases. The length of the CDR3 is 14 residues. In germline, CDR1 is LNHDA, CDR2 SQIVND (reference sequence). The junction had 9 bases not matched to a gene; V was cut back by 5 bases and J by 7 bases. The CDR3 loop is CASSSRTGFGEAFF. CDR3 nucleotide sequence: TGTGCCAGTAGTTCGCGGACAGGGTTCGGTGAAGCTTTCTTT.

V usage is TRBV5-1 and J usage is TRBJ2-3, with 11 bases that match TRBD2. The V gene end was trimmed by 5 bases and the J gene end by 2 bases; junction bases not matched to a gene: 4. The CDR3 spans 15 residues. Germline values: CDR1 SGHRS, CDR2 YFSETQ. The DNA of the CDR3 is TGCGCCAGCAGAAGACTAGCGGGGATCACAGATACGCAGTATTTT. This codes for CASRRLAGITDTQYF.

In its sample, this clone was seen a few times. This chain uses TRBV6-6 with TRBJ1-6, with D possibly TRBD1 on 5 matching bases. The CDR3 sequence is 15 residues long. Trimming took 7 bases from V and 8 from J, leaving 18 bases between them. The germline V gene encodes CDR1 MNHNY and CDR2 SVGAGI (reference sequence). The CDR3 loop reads CASTPQEGNYSPLHF. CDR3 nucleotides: TGTGCCAGCACCCCACAGGAAGGGAATTATTCACCCCTCCACTTT.

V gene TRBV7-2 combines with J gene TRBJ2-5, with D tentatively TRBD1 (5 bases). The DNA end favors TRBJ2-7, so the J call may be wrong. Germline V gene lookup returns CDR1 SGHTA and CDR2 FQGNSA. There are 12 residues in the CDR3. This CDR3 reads CASSFQGYEQYF. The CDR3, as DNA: TGTGCCAGCAGCTTTCAGGGATACGAGCAGTACTTC.

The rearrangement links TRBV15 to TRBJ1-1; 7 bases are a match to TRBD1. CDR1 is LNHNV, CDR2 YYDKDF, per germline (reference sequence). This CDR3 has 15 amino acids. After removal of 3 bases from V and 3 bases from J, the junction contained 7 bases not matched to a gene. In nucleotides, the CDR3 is TGTGCCACCAGCAGCCGGACAGGAGGGTACACTGAAGCTTTCTTT. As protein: CATSSRTGGYTEAFF. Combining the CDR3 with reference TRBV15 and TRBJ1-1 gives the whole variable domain DAMVIQNPRYQVTQFGKPVTLSCSQTLNHNVMYWYQQKSSQAPKLLFHYYDKDFNNEADTPDNFQSRRPNTSFCFLDIRSPGLGDTAMYLCATSSRTGGYTEAFFGQGTRLTVV.

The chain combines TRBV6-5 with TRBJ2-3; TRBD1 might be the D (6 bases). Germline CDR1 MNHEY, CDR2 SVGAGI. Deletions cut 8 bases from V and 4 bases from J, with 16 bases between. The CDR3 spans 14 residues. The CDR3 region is CASRRRGNPDTQYF. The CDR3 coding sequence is TGTGCCAGCCGGCGAAGGGGGAACCCAGATACGCAGTATTTT.

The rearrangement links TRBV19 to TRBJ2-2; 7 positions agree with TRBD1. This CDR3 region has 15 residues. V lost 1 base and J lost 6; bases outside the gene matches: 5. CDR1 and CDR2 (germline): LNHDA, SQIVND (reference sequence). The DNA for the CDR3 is TGTGCCAGTAGTATAGGACAGGGAATTCCCGGGGAGCTGTTTTTT. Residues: CASSIGQGIPGELFF.

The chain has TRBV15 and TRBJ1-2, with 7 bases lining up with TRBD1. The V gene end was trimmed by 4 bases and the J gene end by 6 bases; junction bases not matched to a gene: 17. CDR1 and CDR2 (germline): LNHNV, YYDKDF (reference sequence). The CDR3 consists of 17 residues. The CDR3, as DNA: TGTGCCACCAGCATAATGTCCCTAAGACAGGGTGGAAATGGCTACACCTTC. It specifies CATSIMSLRQGGNGYTF.

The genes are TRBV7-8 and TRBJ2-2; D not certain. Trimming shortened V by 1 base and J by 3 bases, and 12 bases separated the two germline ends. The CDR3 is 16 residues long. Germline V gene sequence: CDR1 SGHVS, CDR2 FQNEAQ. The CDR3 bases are TGTGCCAGCAGCTTAGGACCTAGGTTCGACACCGGGGAGCTGTTTTTT. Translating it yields CASSLGPRFDTGELFF.

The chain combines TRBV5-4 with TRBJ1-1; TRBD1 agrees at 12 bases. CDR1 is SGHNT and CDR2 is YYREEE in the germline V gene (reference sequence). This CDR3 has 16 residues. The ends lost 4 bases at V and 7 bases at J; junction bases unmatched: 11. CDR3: CASSPRGGQGASEAFF. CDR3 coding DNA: TGTGCCAGCAGCCCTAGGGGGGGACAGGGGGCGAGTGAAGCTTTCTTT.

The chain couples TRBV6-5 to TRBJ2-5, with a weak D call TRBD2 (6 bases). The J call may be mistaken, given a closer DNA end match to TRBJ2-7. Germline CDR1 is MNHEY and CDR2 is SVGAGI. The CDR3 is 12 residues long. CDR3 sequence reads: CASSYGGGEQYF. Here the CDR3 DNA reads TGTGCCAGCAGTTATGGGGGAGGCGAGCAGTACTTC.

The DNA of the CDR3 is TGTGCCAGCAGGACCCGGGACAGACCCTACGAGCAGTACTTC. Translation gives CASRTRDRPYEQYF. The V gene is TRBV28, the J gene TRBJ2-7; TRBD1 aligns across 7 bases. The length of the CDR3 is 14 residues. Germline CDR1 and CDR2: MDHEN and SYDVKM. The V segment lost 6 bases and the J segment 2 bases; nucleotides outside the gene matches: 7.

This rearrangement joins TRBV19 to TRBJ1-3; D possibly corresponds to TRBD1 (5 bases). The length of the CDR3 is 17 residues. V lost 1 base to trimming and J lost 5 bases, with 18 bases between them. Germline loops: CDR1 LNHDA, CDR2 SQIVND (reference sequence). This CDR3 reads CASSIVSKGTKRNTIYF. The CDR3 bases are TGTGCCAGTAGTATAGTCTCCAAGGGGACTAAACGAAACACCATATATTTT.

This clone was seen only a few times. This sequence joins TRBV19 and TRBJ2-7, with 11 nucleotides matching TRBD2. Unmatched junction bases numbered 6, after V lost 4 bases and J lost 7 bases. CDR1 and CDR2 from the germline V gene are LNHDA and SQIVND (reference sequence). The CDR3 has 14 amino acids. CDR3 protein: CASSKPGTSGEQYF. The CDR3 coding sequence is TGTGCCAGTAGTAAGCCCGGGACTAGCGGTGAGCAGTACTTC.

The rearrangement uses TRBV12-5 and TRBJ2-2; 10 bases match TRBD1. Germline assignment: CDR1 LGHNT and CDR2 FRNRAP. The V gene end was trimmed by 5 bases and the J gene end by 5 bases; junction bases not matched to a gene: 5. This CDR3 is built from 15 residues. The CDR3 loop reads CASGPRTGGTGELFF. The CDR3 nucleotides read TGTGCTAGTGGTCCCCGGACAGGGGGGACCGGGGAGCTGTTTTTT.